This T cell receptor beta chain was observed in a study of blood T cell repertoires in COVID-19. CDR1 is SGHRS and CDR2 is YFSETQ in the germline V gene. The V gene lost 4 bases and the J gene lost 7 bases, with 8 bases spanning the gap. The CDR3 consists of 12 residues. Authors' analysis steps: Nucleated cell number was recorded as an estimate derived from reference gene primer amplification. Here immunoSEQ multiplex PCR was the method, and the copy in TCRdb shows in-frame clones only, minus some. Clonal size and the V and J genes are those of that table, whereas D and trimming came from the DNA. The table lists about 72,000 clones, approximately 86% of them singletons, with more than 25% in the top ten. A few counts support this clone.

This chain links TRBV5-1 with TRBJ2-2; no firm D call. The sample comprised peripheral blood. The sequence derives from a man aged 50-59 years with acute or convalescent COVID-19. CDR3 nucleotides: TGCGCCAGCAGCCCGATCAGCGGGGAGCTGTTTTTT. Translating gives CASSPISGELFF.